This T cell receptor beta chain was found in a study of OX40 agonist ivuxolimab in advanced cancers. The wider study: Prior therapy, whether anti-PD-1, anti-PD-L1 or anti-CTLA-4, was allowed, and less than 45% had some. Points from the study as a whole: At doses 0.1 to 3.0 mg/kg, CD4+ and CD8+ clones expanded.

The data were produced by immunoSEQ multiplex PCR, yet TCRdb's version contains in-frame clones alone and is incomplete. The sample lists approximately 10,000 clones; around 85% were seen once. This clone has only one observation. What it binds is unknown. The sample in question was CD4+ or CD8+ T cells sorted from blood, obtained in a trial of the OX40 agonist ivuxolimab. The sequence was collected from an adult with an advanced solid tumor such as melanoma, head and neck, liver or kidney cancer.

CDR3 nucleotide sequence: TGTGCCAGCAAACCGGGACCTAGCTCCTACAATGAGCAGTTCTTC. Translation: CASKPGPSSYNEQFF. The J gene is TRBJ2-1, the V gene TRBV2; D may be TRBD1 or TRBD2 (5 bases each). The CDR3 spans 15 residues. Trimming removed 7 bases from V and 0 bases from J, with 13 bases in between. Germline values: CDR1 SNHLY, CDR2 FYNNEI. Filled out from reference TRBV2 and TRBJ2-1, the complete variable domain reads EPEVTQTPSHQVTQMGQEVILRCVPISNHLYFYWYRQILGQKVEFLVSFYNNEISEKSEIFDDQFSVERPDGSNFTLKIRSTKLEDSAMYFCASKPGPSSYNEQFFGPGTRLTVL.